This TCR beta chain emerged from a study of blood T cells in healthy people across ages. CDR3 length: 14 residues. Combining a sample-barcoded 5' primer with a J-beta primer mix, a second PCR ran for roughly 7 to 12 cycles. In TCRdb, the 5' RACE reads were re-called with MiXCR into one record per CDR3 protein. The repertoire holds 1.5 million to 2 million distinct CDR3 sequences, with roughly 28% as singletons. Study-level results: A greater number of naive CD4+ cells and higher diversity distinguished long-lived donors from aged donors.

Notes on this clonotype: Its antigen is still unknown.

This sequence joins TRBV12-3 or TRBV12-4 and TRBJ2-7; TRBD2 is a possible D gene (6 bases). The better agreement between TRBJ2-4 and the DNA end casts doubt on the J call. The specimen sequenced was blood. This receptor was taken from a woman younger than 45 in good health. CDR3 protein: CASSLRRGEDIQYF. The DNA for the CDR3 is TGTGCCAGCAGTCTGCGACGAGGGGAGGACATTCAGTACTTC.